This passage covers 22 T cell receptor beta chains from one sample sequenced in a study of blood T cells in healthy people across ages (dated by TCRdb to about 2015). The library was generated by 5' RACE. The sequencer was an Illumina HiSeq 2500. The second PCR ran for roughly 7 to 12 cycles and used a J-beta primer mix along with a sample-barcoded 5' primer. The public reads were reanalyzed by TCRdb: fastp trimming at Q25, MiXCR alignment, in-frame beta chains only. Identical CDR3 protein sequences are pooled into one entry, listed with their most common genes and DNA. The sample contains approximately 730,000 distinct CDR3 sequences, roughly 45% of them found a single time. The top ten constitute about 20% of the sample. Material for sequencing was blood. These receptors were taken from a woman aged 55-70 years in good health.

This chain connects TRBV2 to TRBJ1-2, with TRBD1 matching over 7 bases. The CDR3 loop spans 16 amino acids. Germline V gene lookup returns CDR1 SNHLY and CDR2 FYNNEI. The junction had 13 bases not matched to a gene; V was cut back by 5 bases and J by 4 bases. Written as DNA, the CDR3 is TGTGCCAGCAGTCTCCAAGGGGACAGCAACTCCTATGGCTACACCTTC. Its translation: CASSLQGDSNSYGYTF.

V gene TRBV3-1 combines with J gene TRBJ2-2; D ambiguous. With 0 bases removed from V and 6 bases from J, the gap between germline ends came to 8 bases. CDR3 length: 14 residues. Germline CDR1 is LGHDT and CDR2 is YNNKEL (reference sequence). As DNA, the CDR3 is TGTGCCAGCAGCCAAGAAATCGAGGCCGGGGAGCTGTTTTTT. As protein: CASSQEIEAGELFF. Complete variable domain (other parts from reference TRBV3-1 and TRBJ2-2): DTAVSQTPKYLVTQMGNDKSIKCEQNLGHDTMYWYKQDSKKFLKIMFSYNNKELIINETVPNRFSPKSPDKAHLNLHINSLELGDSAVYFCASSQEIEAGELFFGEGSRLTVL.

The sample holds a few counts of this clonotype. The chain employs TRBV5-1 and TRBJ2-3; D unresolved. Germline V gives CDR1 SGHRS, CDR2 YFSETQ. The CDR3 runs 15 residues. Trimming cost V 0 bases and J 3 bases, with 11 bases left between them. CDR3 sequence (DNA): TGCGCCAGCAGCTTGGTCAGCTCTAATACAGATACGCAGTATTTT. Protein sequence: CASSLVSSNTDTQYF.

This clonotype was observed a handful of times. The CDR3 nucleotides read TGTGCCATCAGTGACAGGGACGGGGCACCCCTCCACTTT. As protein: CAISDRDGAPLHF. The V gene is TRBV10-3, the J gene TRBJ1-6; the D gene is possibly TRBD1 (5 bases). Trimming left V 3 bases short and J 11 bases short, with 11 bases between. The CDR3 length is 13 residues. The germline gives CDR1 ENHRY, CDR2 SYGVKD.

This chain connects TRBV12-3 or TRBV12-4 to TRBJ1-4; D gene unclear. There are 13 residues in the CDR3. With 3 bases removed from V and 5 bases from J, the gap between germline ends came to 7 bases. DNA of the CDR3: TGTGCCAGCAGTTTGAGTTGGAATGAAAAACTGTTTTTT. It codes for CASSLSWNEKLFF.

The rearrangement links TRBV9 to TRBJ2-5; 11 bases are a match to TRBD2. This CDR3 has 15 residues. The V gene end was trimmed by 3 bases and the J gene end by 2 bases; junction bases not matched to a gene: 3. Germline lookup yields CDR1 SGDLS and CDR2 YYNGEE. The CDR3 DNA is TGTGCCAGCAGCGCTAGCGGGGGGACGCAAGAGACCCAGTACTTC. Its translation: CASSASGGTQETQYF.

The sample holds one count of this clonotype. A much larger clonotype is one base distant, so this may be a read error. This chain uses TRBV5-6 with TRBJ2-4; perhaps TRBD2 as D (5 bases). The J call is in doubt because the DNA end fits TRBJ2-5 better. The germline V gene encodes CDR1 SGHDT and CDR2 YYEEEE. The CDR3 is made up of 16 amino acids. The CDR3 bases are TGTGCCAGCAGCTTGGATCGGACTCGCTTATCAGGGACCCAGTACTTC. It yields the protein CASSLDRTRLSGTQYF.

V gene TRBV11-2 combines with J gene TRBJ2-7; 8 bases agree with TRBD1. V was pared by 3 bases and J by 3 bases, with 7 bases of the junction left unmatched. The CDR3 totals 15 residues. Germline V gene lookup returns CDR1 SGHAT and CDR2 FQNNGV. CDR3 residues: CASSFPGQGGYEQYF. Here the CDR3 DNA reads TGTGCCAGCAGCTTCCCCGGACAGGGCGGCTACGAGCAGTACTTC.

This clonotype was picked up a small number of times. The chain carries TRBV6-6 and TRBJ2-7; 8 nucleotides agree with TRBD2. The V gene's germline CDR1 is MNHNY and CDR2 SVGAGI (reference sequence). Trimming removed 6 bases from V and 4 bases from J; junction bases left unmatched: 8. This CDR3 spans 14 amino acids. Here the CDR3 reads CASRDTGLGYEQYF. CDR3 sequence (DNA): TGTGCCAGCAGAGATACGGGACTAGGGTACGAGCAGTACTTC.

This chain connects TRBV5-1 to TRBJ2-7; possible D gene TRBD1, 6 bases. Germline V CDR1 and CDR2: SGHRS, YFSETQ. V was shortened by 5 bases and J by 0 bases, with 15 bases between the two germline ends. CDR3 size: 15 residues. CDR3 DNA sequence: TGCGCCAGCAGTGTTCCCCAGGGGACCTCCTACGAGCAGTACTTC. Its protein product is CASSVPQGTSYEQYF.

The J gene is TRBJ1-4, the V gene TRBV12-3 or TRBV12-4; D call uncertain. Deletions cut 2 bases from V and 8 bases from J, with 3 bases between. The CDR3 has 11 amino acids. DNA of the CDR3: TGTGCCAGCAGTTTATTGGAAAAACTGTTTTTT. It translates to CASSLLEKLFF.

Only a few counts were recorded for this clonotype. V and J are TRBV2 and TRBJ2-7; a weak D match, TRBD1 (6 bases). In germline, CDR1 is SNHLY, CDR2 FYNNEI. CDR3 length: 14 residues. The V and J ends lost 4 bases and 3 bases respectively, with 13 bases between them. The CDR3 is CASSGRQASYEQYF. The DNA of the CDR3 is TGTGCCAGCAGTGGACGACAGGCCAGCTACGAGCAGTACTTC.

The chain is built from TRBV19 and TRBJ1-1, with TRBD1 as a possible D gene (6 bases). Per the germline V gene, CDR1 is LNHDA and CDR2 is SQIVND (reference sequence). Deletions cut 5 bases from V and 3 bases from J, with 16 bases between. This CDR3 has 15 residues. The CDR3 loop is CASSPGAPRDTEAFF. The CDR3 bases are TGTGCCAGTAGTCCAGGGGCCCCGCGGGACACTGAAGCTTTCTTT.

In this sample, this clonotype turned up a few times. The chain couples TRBV20-1 to TRBJ2-7; no firm D call. V gave up 1 base and J gave up 0 bases, with 16 bases separating them. The CDR3 length is 16 residues. Per germline, CDR1 DFQATT and CDR2 SNEGSKA (reference sequence). The CDR3 sequence is CSARGPLGTGSYEQYF. Written as DNA, the CDR3 is TGCAGTGCTAGAGGACCTCTTGGTACGGGCTCCTACGAGCAGTACTTC.

This clonotype appeared a few times. This chain joins TRBV2 and TRBJ2-2, with a weak D call TRBD2 (6 bases). This CDR3 spans 13 amino acids. Between the trimmed V and J ends, which lost 9 bases and 4 bases, there was a span of 12 bases. Germline CDR1 and CDR2: SNHLY and FYNNEI. The CDR3: CASSGVSTGELFF. The CDR3 coding sequence is TGTGCCAGTTCGGGAGTAAGCACCGGGGAGCTGTTTTTT.

The chain recombines TRBV9 with TRBJ2-1; TRBD1 or TRBD2 may be the D gene (5 bases each). Trimming removed 1 base from V and 4 bases from J, with 12 bases in between. The CDR3 is made up of 15 amino acids. The germline gives CDR1 SGDLS, CDR2 YYNGEE. The CDR3 here is CASSVQPGPYNEQFF. The DNA for the CDR3 is TGTGCCAGCAGCGTACAACCGGGGCCATACAATGAGCAGTTCTTC. Full variable domain (remainder filled in from reference TRBV9 and TRBJ2-1): DSGVTQTPKHLITATGQRVTLRCSPRSGDLSVYWYQQSLDQGLQFLIQYYNGEERAKGNILERFSAQQFPDLHSELNLSSLELGDSALYFCASSVQPGPYNEQFFGPGTRLTVL.

This clonotype was detected once. The chain links TRBV6-5 to TRBJ1-4; 9 nucleotides match TRBD1. The junction had 9 bases not matched to a gene; V was cut back by 2 bases and J by 8 bases. From germline, CDR1 is MNHEY and CDR2 SVGAGI. The CDR3 runs 16 residues. CDR3 in amino acids: CASSYEGQGKREKLFF. The DNA of the CDR3 is TGTGCCAGCAGTTACGAGGGACAGGGAAAACGCGAAAAACTGTTTTTT.

The chain links TRBV9 to TRBJ1-2; the match to TRBD1 covers 8 bases. V lost 0 bases and J lost 8; bases outside the gene matches: 6. The CDR3 length is 14 residues. Germline assignment: CDR1 SGDLS and CDR2 YYNGEE. CDR3 region: CASSVDQGAEGYTF. CDR3 nucleotides: TGTGCCAGCAGCGTAGATCAGGGGGCAGAAGGCTACACCTTC.

This chain links TRBV6-5 with TRBJ1-1; a possible D gene is TRBD1 (6 bases). CDR3 size: 14 residues. V lost 7 bases to trimming and J lost 4 bases, with 16 bases between them. Germline CDR1 and CDR2: MNHEY and SVGAGI. The CDR3 DNA is TGTGCCAGCACCCCTACAGGGTTGGGCACTGAAGCTTTCTTT. The encoded protein is CASTPTGLGTEAFF.

This clonotype was counted many times. This chain uses TRBV4-2 with TRBJ2-1; TRBD2 matches at 14 bases. CDR3 length: 17 amino acids. V was pared by 6 bases and J by 10 bases, with 14 bases of the junction left unmatched. CDR1 is LGHNA, CDR2 YNFKEQ, per germline. The CDR3 protein is CASSRMTSGGVPPEQFF. In DNA, the CDR3 is TGTGCCAGCAGTCGAATGACTAGCGGGGGGGTCCCTCCCGAGCAGTTCTTC.

This sequence joins TRBV3-1 and TRBJ2-7; 9 nucleotides match TRBD2. The CDR3 is made up of 15 amino acids. V lost 0 bases to trimming and J lost 7 bases; unmatched junction nucleotides: 7. Germline V gene sequence: CDR1 LGHDT, CDR2 YNNKEL (reference sequence). The CDR3 here is CASSQDQAGGREQYF. The CDR3 nucleotides read TGTGCCAGCAGCCAAGATCAGGCGGGAGGGCGAGAGCAGTACTTC.

This chain uses TRBV7-8 with TRBJ2-2; maybe TRBD1 (6 bases). The CDR3 runs to 15 residues. CDR1 is SGHVS, CDR2 FQNEAQ, per germline. Trimming took 0 bases from V and 5 from J, leaving 10 bases between them. The CDR3 here is CASSLAVGQTGELFF. As DNA, the CDR3 is TGTGCCAGCAGCTTAGCGGTTGGACAGACCGGGGAGCTGTTTTTT.